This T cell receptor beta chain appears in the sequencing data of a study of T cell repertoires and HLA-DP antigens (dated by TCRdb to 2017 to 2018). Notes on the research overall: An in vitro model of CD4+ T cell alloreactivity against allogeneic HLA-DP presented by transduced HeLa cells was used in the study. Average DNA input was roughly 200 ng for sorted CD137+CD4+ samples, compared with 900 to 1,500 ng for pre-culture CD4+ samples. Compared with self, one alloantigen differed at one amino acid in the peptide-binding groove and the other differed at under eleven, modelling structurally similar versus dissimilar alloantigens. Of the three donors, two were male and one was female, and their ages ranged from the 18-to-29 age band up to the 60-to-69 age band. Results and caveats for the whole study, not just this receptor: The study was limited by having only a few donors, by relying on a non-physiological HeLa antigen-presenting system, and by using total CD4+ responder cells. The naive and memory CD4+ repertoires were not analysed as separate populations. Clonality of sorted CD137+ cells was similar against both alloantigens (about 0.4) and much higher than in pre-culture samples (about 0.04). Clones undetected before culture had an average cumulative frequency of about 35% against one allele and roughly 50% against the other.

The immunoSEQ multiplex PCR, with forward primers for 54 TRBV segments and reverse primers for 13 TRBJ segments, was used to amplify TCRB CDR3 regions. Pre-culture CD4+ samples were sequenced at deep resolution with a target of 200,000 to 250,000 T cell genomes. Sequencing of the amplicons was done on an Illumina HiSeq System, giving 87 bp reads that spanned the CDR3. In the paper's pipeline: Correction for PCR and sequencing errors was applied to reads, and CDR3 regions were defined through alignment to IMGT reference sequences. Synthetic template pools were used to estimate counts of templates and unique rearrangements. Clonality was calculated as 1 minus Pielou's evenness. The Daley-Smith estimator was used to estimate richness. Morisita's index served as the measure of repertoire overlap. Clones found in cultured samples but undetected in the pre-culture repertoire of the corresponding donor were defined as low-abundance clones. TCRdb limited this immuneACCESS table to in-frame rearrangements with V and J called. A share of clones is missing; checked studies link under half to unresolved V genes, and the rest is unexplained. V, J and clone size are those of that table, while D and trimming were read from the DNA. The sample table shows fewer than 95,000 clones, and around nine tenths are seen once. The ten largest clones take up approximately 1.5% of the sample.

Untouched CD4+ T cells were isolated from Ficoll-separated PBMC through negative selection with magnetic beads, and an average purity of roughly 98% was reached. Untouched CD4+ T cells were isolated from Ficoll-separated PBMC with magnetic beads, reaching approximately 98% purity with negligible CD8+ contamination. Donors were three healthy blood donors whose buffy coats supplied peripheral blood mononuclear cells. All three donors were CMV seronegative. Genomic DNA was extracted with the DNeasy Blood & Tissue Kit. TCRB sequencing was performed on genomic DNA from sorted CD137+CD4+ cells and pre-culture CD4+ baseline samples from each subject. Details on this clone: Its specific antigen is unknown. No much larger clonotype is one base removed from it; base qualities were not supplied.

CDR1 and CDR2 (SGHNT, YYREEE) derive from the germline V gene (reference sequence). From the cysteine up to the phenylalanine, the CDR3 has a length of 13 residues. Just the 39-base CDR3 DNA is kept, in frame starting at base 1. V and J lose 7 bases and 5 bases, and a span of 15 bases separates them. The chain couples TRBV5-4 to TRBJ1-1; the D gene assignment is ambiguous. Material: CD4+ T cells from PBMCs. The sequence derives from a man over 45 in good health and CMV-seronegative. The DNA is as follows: TGTGCCAGCGCCGACAAGGGTTGGACTGAAGCTTTCTTT. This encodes CASADKGWTEAFF.